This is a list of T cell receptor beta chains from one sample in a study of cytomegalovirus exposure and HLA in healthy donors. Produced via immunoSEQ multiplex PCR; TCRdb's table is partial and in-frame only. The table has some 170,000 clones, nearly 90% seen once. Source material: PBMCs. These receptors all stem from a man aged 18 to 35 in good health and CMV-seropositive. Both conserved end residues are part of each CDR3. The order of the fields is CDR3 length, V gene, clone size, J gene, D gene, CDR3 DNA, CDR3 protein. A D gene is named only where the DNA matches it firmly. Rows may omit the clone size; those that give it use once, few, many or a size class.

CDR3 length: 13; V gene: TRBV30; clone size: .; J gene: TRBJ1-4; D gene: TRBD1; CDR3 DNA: TGTGCCTGGGAGGGGACAGATAATGAAAAACTGTTTTTT; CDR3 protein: CAWEGTDNEKLFF
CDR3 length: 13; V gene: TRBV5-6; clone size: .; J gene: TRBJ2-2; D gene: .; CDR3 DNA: TGTGCCAGCAGCTTGTCGGTTACCGGGGAGCTGTTTTTT; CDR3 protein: CASSLSVTGELFF
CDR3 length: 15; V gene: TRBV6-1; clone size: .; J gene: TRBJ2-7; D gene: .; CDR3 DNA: TGTGCCAGCAGTGAACGGGAGCCGATGGGGTACGAGCAGTACTTC; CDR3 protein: CASSEREPMGYEQYF
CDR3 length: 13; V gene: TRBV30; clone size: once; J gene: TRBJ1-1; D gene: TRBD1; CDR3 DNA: TGTGCCTGGAGTGTGACAGGGGGCACTGAAGCTTTCTTT; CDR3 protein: CAWSVTGGTEAFF
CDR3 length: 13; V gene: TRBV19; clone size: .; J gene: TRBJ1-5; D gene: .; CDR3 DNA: TGTGCCAGTAGTAGACAAGGAGGTCAGCCCCAGCATTTT; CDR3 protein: CASSRQGGQPQHF
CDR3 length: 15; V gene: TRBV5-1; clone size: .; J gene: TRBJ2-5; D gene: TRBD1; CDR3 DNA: TGCGCCAGCAGCCCCTGGGACAGACTCCAAGAGACCCAGTACTTC; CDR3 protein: CASSPWDRLQETQYF
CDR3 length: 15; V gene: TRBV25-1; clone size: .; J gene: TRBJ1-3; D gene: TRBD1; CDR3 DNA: TGTGCCAGCAGGCCGGGACAGGGGGTAGGAAACACCATATATTTT; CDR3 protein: CASRPGQGVGNTIYF
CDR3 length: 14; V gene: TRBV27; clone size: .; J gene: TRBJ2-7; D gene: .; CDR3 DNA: TGTGCCAGCAGTTTCGACAGGAGCTCCTACGAGCAGTACTTC; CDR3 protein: CASSFDRSSYEQYF
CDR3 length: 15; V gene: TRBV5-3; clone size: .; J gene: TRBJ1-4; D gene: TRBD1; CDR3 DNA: TGTGCCAGAAGCTCACAACAGGGGACTAATGAAAAACTGTTTTTT; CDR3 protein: CARSSQQGTNEKLFF
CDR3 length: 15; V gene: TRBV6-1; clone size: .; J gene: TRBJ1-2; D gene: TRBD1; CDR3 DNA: TGTGCCAGCAGTGACCCCGGGACAGGGAGGTATGGCTACACCTTC; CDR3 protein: CASSDPGTGRYGYTF
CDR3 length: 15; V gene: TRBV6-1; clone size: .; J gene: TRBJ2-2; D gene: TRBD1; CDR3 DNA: TGTGCCAGCACCCGGGACAGGGGAAACACCGGGGAGCTGTTTTTT; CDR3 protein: CASTRDRGNTGELFF
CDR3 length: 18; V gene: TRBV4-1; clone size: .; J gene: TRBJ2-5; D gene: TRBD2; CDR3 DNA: TGCGCCAGCAGCCAAGAATTAGGGACTAGCGGGATGCAAGAGACCCAGTACTTC; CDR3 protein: CASSQELGTSGMQETQYF
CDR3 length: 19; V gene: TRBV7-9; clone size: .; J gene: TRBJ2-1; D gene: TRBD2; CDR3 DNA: TGTGCCAGCAGCCGGGGTCAGATTAGCGGGAGTCGTATTCCGAATGAGCAGTTCTTC; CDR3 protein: CASSRGQISGSRIPNEQFF
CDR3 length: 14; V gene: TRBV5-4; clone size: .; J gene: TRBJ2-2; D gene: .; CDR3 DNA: TGTGCCAGCAGCTTCCCGGGGTCGGACGGGGAGCTGTTTTTT; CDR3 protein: CASSFPGSDGELFF
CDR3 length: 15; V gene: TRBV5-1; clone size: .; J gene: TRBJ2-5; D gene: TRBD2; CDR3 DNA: TGCGCCAGCAGCTTATTAGCGGGAGGGCGGGAGACCCAGTACTTC; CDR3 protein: CASSLLAGGRETQYF
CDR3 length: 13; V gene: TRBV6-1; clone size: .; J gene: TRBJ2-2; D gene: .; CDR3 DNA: TGTGCCAGCAGTGATTATGACACCGGGGAGCTGTTTTTT; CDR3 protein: CASSDYDTGELFF
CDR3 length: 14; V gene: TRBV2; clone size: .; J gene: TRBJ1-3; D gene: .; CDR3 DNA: TGTGCCAGCAGTGAAAGGGGGAATGGAAACACCATATATTTT; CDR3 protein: CASSERGNGNTIYF
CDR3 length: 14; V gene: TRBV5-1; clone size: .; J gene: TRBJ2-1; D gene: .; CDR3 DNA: TGCGCCAGCAGCTTACTACAGGGTCTCAATGAGCAGTTCTTC; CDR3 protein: CASSLLQGLNEQFF
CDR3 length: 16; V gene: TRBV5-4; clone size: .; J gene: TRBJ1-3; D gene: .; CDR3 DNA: TGTGCCAGCAGCCCCCAAAATAGGGCAGGGGCGGACACCATATATTTT; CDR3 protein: CASSPQNRAGADTIYF
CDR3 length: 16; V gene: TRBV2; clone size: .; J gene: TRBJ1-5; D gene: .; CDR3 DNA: TGTGCCAGCAGTGAGAGCGCGGGGGGTGTCAATCAGCCCCAGCATTTT; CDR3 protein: CASSESAGGVNQPQHF
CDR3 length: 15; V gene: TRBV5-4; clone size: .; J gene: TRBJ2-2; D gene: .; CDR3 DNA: TGTGCCAGCAGCCCGGGGGCGGGAGATACCGGGGAGCTGTTTTTT; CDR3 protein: CASSPGAGDTGELFF
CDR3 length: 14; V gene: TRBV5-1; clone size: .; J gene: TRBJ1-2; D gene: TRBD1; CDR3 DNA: TGCGCCAGCAGTTTCGGGACAGGCGTCTATGGCTACACCTTC; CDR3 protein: CASSFGTGVYGYTF
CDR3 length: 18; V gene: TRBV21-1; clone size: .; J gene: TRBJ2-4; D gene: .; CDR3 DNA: TGTGCCAGCAGCAAGGGACAAAGGACCCTCGTAGCCAAAAACATTCAGTACTTC; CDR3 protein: CASSKGQRTLVAKNIQYF
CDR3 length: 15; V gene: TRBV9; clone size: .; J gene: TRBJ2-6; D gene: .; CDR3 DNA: TGTGCCAGCAGCTCCCGGAGCTCTGGGGCCAACGTCCTGACTTTC; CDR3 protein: CASSSRSSGANVLTF
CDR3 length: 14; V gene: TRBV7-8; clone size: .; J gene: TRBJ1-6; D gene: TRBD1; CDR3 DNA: TGTGCCAGCAGCTTAGTGACAGGGTATTCACCCCTCCACTTT; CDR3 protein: CASSLVTGYSPLHF
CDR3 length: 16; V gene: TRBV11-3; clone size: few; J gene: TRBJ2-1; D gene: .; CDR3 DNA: TGTGCCAGCAGCTTAGATGGCAGGGGGAGGTGGAATGAGCAGTTCTTC; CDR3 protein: CASSLDGRGRWNEQFF
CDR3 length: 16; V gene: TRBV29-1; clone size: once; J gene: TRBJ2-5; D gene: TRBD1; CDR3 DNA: TGCAGCGTTGAGGTCCCGGGACAGGGGGCGACGGAGACCCAGTACTTC; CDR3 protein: CSVEVPGQGATETQYF
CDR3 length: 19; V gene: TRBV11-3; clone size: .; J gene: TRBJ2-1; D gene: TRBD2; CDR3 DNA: TGTGCCAGCAGCTTCTCCGGGACTAGCGGGGGCAGCTCCTACAATGAGCAGTTCTTC; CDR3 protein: CASSFSGTSGGSSYNEQFF
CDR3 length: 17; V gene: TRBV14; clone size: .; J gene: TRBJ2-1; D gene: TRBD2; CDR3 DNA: TGTGCCAGCAGCCAAGATGTTTTTAGCGGGAGGGCCCATGAGCAGTTCTTC; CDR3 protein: CASSQDVFSGRAHEQFF
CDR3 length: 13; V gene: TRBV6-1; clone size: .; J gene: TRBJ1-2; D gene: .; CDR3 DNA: TGTGCCAGCAGTGAACGGGGTCTTAATGGCTACACCTTC; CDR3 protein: CASSERGLNGYTF
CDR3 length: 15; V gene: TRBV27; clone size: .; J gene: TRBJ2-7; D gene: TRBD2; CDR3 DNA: TGTGCCAGCAGTGCCACGGGGGGGAGGGGAGGGGAGCAGTACTTC; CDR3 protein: CASSATGGRGGEQYF
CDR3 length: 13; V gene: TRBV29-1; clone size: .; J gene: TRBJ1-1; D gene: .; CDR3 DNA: TGCAGCGCCTCCGGGACTCCGAACACTGAAGCTTTCTTT; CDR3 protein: CSASGTPNTEAFF
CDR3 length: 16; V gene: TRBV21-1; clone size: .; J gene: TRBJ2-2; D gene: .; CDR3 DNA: TGTGCCAGCAAAAGGGGCGGAGTTGTGAACACCGGGGAGCTGTTTTTT; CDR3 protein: CASKRGGVVNTGELFF
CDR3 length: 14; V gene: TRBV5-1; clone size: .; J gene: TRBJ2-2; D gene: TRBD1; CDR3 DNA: TGCGCCAGCAGCGCACAGGGGGGCACCGGGGAGCTGTTTTTT; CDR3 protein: CASSAQGGTGELFF
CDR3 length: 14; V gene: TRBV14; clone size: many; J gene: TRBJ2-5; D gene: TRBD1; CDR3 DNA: TGTGCCAGCAGCCAAGACGACAGGGGAGAGACCCAGTACTTC; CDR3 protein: CASSQDDRGETQYF
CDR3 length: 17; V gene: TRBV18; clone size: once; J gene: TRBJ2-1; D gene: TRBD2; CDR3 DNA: TGTGCCAGCTCACCATACCTTAGCGGGAGGGCCGACAATGAGCAGTTCTTC; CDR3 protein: CASSPYLSGRADNEQFF
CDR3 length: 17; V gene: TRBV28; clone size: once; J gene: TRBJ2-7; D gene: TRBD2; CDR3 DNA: TGTGCCAGCAGTCCCCCATTGGGGCGGGAGGGGATTTACGAGCAGTACTTC; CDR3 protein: CASSPPLGREGIYEQYF
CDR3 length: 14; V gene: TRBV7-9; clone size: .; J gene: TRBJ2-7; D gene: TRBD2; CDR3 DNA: TGTGCCAGCAGCTTAGGCGGGGGATTAGACGAGCAGTACTTC; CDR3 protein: CASSLGGGLDEQYF
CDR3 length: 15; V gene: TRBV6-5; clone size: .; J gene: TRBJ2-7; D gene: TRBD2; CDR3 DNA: TGTGCCAGCTGTCCGAGCGGGAGGTTCCCCTACGAGCAGTACTTC; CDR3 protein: CASCPSGRFPYEQYF
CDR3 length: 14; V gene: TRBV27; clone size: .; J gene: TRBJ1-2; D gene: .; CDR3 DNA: TGTGCCAGCACAAATCTCGGGGGTGGCTATGGCTACACCTTC; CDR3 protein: CASTNLGGGYGYTF
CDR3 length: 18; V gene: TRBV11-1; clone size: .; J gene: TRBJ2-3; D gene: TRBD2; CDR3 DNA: TGTGCCAGCAGCTTAGGGACTAGCGCAGATCTTGGCACAGATACGCAGTATTTT; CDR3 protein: CASSLGTSADLGTDTQYF
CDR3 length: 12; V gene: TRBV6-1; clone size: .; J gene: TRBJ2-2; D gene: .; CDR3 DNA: TGTGCCAGCAGTGCGACGGGTGGGGAGCTGTTTTTT; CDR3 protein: CASSATGGELFF
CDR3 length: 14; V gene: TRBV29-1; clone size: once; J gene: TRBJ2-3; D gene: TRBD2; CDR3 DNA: TGCAGCGTTGAACCGGGAGGTGGCACAGATACGCAGTATTTT; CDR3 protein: CSVEPGGGTDTQYF
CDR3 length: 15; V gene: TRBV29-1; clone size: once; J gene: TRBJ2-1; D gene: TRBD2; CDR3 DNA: TGCAGCGTTGAGTTAGCGGGAGGTTCCTACAATGAGCAGTTCTTC; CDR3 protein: CSVELAGGSYNEQFF
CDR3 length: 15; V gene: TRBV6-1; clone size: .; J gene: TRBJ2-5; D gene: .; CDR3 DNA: TGTGCCAGCAGTACAGGGAACGGGCCCCAAGAGACCCAGTACTTC; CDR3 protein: CASSTGNGPQETQYF
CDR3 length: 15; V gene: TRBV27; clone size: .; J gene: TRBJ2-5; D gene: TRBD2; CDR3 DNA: TGTGCCAGCAGGGGGGGACTAGCGGGAGGAGAGACCCAGTACTTC; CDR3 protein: CASRGGLAGGETQYF
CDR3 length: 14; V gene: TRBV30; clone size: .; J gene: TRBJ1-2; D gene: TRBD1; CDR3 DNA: TGTGCCTGGAGTGTACTTGCAGGGGGGTATGGCTACACCTTC; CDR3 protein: CAWSVLAGGYGYTF
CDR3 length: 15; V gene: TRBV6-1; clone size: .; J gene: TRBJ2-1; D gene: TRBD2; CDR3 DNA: TGTGCCAGCAGAGAGCGGGAGGGGACCTACAATGAGCAGTTCTTC; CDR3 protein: CASREREGTYNEQFF
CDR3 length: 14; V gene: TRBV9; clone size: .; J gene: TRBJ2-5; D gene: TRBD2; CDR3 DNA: TGTGCCAGCAGCGTAGGGGGGGGACAAGAGACCCAGTACTTC; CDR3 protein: CASSVGGGQETQYF
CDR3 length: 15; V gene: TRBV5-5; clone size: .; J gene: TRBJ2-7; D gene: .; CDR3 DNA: TGTGCCAGCAGCTTGTCCCTAGCTGAGGCCTACGAGCAGTACTTC; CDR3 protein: CASSLSLAEAYEQYF
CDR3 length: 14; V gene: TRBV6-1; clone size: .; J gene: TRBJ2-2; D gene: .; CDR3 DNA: TGTGCCAGTAGAACGGACAGTAACACCGGGGAGCTGTTTTTT; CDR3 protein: CASRTDSNTGELFF
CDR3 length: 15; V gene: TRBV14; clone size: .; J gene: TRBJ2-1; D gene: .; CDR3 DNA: TGTGCCAGCAGCCCGAACCCTAGGGCGGGGAATGAGCAGTTCTTC; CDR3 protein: CASSPNPRAGNEQFF
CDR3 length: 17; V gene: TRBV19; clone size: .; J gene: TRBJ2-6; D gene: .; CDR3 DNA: TGTGCCAGTAGTATAGATCGACGGGGAGCTGGGGCCAACGTCCTGACTTTC; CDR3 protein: CASSIDRRGAGANVLTF
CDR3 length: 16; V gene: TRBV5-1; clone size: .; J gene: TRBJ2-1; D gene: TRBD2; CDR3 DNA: TGCGCCAGCAGTTCGCAAGGCGGGAGGCCCTTCAATGAGCAGTTCTTC; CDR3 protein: CASSSQGGRPFNEQFF
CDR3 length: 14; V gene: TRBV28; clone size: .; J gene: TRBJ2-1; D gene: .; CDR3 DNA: TGTGCCGGAGCCCCAGATTTGAACTACAATGAGCAGTTCTTC; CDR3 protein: CAGAPDLNYNEQFF
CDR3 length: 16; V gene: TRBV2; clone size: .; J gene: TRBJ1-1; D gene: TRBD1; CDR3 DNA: TGTGCCAGCATCAATCGGCCGGGACAGCTGAACACTGAAGCTTTCTTT; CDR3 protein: CASINRPGQLNTEAFF